A single sample gave rise to the 22 T cell receptor beta chains below, sequenced in a study of blood T cell repertoires in COVID-19. Sequencing was performed with immunoSEQ multiplex PCR; in TCRdb, only in-frame clones are kept and a portion is missing. The data show 200,000 to 250,000 clones, 75% to 90% seen once. The sample comprised peripheral blood. Receptors originate from a woman of 80 years or more with COVID-19, enrolled during active disease.

This clone was detected once. The chain links TRBV5-1 to TRBJ1-4, with a possible D match to TRBD1 (5 bases). Germline assignment: CDR1 SGHRS and CDR2 YFSETQ. Trimming stripped 4 bases from V and 4 bases from J, with 14 bases between. There are 15 residues in the CDR3. The DNA for the CDR3 is TGCGCCAGCAGCCAAGGGGCAGTCATTAATGAAAAACTGTTTTTT. It translates to CASSQGAVINEKLFF.

The CDR3 here is CASFLAGEAEQYF. The CDR3 DNA reads as TGTGCCAGCTTTCTAGCGGGGGAAGCCGAGCAGTACTTC. This chain links TRBV2 with TRBJ2-7; 10 bases fit TRBD2. The germline V gene encodes CDR1 SNHLY and CDR2 FYNNEI. The CDR3 consists of 13 residues. With V trimmed by 8 bases and J by 6 bases, 7 bases remained unmatched.

The chain has TRBV5-8 and TRBJ1-2; D may be TRBD1 (5 bases). The CDR3 has 15 residues. With 7 bases removed from V and 4 bases from J, the gap between germline ends came to 20 bases. Germline V gene lookup returns CDR1 SGHTS and CDR2 YDEGEE. Here the CDR3 reads CASEVPTGQVYGYTF. The CDR3 nucleotides read TGTGCCAGCGAAGTTCCTACCGGACAAGTCTATGGCTACACCTTC.

The genes are TRBV6-5 and TRBJ1-2; no clear D. The CDR3 has 13 amino acids. Germline CDR1 MNHEY, CDR2 SVGAGI. V lost 6 bases to trimming and J lost 2 bases, with 10 bases between them. This CDR3 is CASRVALNYGYTF. For the CDR3, the DNA is TGTGCCAGCAGGGTAGCTCTCAACTATGGCTACACCTTC.

The chain couples TRBV19 to TRBJ2-3; 7 bases are shared with TRBD1. The CDR3 spans 14 residues. Trimming cost V 5 bases and J 6 bases; bases outside gene matches: 8. Germline loops: CDR1 LNHDA, CDR2 SQIVND (reference sequence). CDR3 amino acids: CASSQDRWMDTQYF. As DNA, the CDR3 is TGTGCCAGTAGTCAGGACAGGTGGATGGATACGCAGTATTTT. The full variable domain, its missing parts supplied by reference TRBV19 and TRBJ2-3, is DGGITQSPKYLFRKEGQNVTLSCEQNLNHDAMYWYRQDPGQGLRLIYYSQIVNDFQKGDIAEGYSVSREKKESFPLTVTSAQKNPTAFYLCASSQDRWMDTQYFGPGTRLTVL.

This clone was found many times. V gene TRBV11-2 combines with J gene TRBJ1-1; D is unclear. Germline CDR1 reads SGHAT; CDR2 reads FQNNGV. Trimming shortened V by 10 bases and J by 1 base, and 16 bases separated the two germline ends. The CDR3 is 14 amino acids. As DNA, the CDR3 is TGTGCCAACTCTTTTTTGGGCCCGAACACTGAAGCTTTCTTT. Translation gives CANSFLGPNTEAFF.

The table lists this clone with a count of one. The CDR3 DNA reads as TGTGCCAGCAGCCACACATCCTTTCGGGCCAACGTCCTGACTTTC. Translated: CASSHTSFRANVLTF. The chain uses TRBV3-1 (or the pseudogene TRBV3-2) and TRBJ2-6; no firm D call. The CDR3 runs to 15 residues. V was clipped by 3 bases and J by 5 bases, with 11 bases between them. Germline V lookup: CDR1 LGHDT, CDR2 YNNKEL (reference sequence).

The V gene is TRBV4-2, the J gene TRBJ2-3, with TRBD2 matching 8 bases. The V segment lost 1 base and the J segment 4 bases; nucleotides outside the gene matches: 7. The germline V gene encodes CDR1 LGHNA and CDR2 YNFKEQ. The CDR3 length is 16 residues. The CDR3: CASSQAGTSDSDTQYF. The CDR3 DNA reads as TGTGCCAGCAGCCAAGCCGGGACTAGTGATTCAGATACGCAGTATTTT.

CDR3 amino acids: CASSLGLVGSEQYF. For the CDR3, the DNA is TGTGCCAGTAGCCTTGGTCTAGTAGGCTCCGAGCAGTACTTC. The rearrangement links TRBV19 to TRBJ2-7; unclear D gene. V shed 6 bases and J shed 6 bases, with 18 bases lying between them. The V gene's germline CDR1 is LNHDA and CDR2 SQIVND (reference sequence). This CDR3 has 14 amino acids.

The chain couples TRBV4-1 to TRBJ1-1; D not resolved. V was shortened by 2 bases and J by 3 bases, with 7 bases between the two germline ends. The CDR3 runs to 13 residues. Germline V gene sequence: CDR1 MGHRA, CDR2 YSYEKL. For the CDR3, the DNA is TGCGCCAGCAGCCAAATCCGGGACACTGAAGCTTTCTTT. Residues: CASSQIRDTEAFF.

In nucleotides, the CDR3 is TGCGCCAGCAGCCAAAGCAACCCCCCGTCTGGGCGCGCAGATACGCAGTATTTT. It translates to CASSQSNPPSGRADTQYF. The gene calls are TRBV4-1 and TRBJ2-3, with no clear D. Germline V gene sequence: CDR1 MGHRA, CDR2 YSYEKL. This CDR3 has 18 residues. Deletions cut 2 bases from V and 4 bases from J, with 22 bases between.

V is TRBV5-4 and J is TRBJ1-2, with 8 bases fitting TRBD1. Germline values: CDR1 SGHNT, CDR2 YYREEE (reference sequence). V dropped 5 bases and J dropped 4; count of bases not matched to a gene: 4. CDR3 length equals 13 residues. CDR3 region: CASSRTGTYGYTF. For the CDR3, the DNA is TGTGCCAGCAGTCGGACAGGGACCTATGGCTACACCTTC.

The V gene is TRBV5-4, the J gene TRBJ1-2, with D perhaps matching TRBD1 (5 bases). CDR1 is SGHNT and CDR2 is YYREEE in the germline V gene (reference sequence). The CDR3 sequence is 13 residues long. V was cut by 0 bases and J by 8 bases, with 11 bases left in between. Here the CDR3 reads CASSLVGVGGYTF. The CDR3 bases are TGTGCCAGCAGCTTGGTAGGGGTGGGAGGCTACACCTTC.

This clone showed up just a few times. This sequence joins TRBV28 and TRBJ1-3; 7 nucleotides agree with TRBD1. The germline CDR1 and CDR2 sequences are MDHEN and SYDVKM. The CDR3 covers 14 residues. The J segment lost 4 bases and the V segment lost 5 bases, leaving 5 bases of the junction unmatched. CDR3 nucleotide sequence: TGTGCCAGCAGTCTCCCGGGACAGGGAAACACCATATATTTT. This codes for CASSLPGQGNTIYF.

A few counts support this clone. The sample contains more than one DNA sequence encoding this CDR3. This chain uses TRBV9 with TRBJ2-2; TRBD2 aligns across 11 bases. V trimming: 0 bases; J trimming: 5 bases; junction bases outside the gene matches: 3. CDR1 is SGDLS and CDR2 is YYNGEE in the germline V gene. The CDR3 runs 16 residues. The CDR3 region is CASSVGLAGGTGELFF. DNA of the CDR3: TGTGCCAGCAGCGTAGGGCTAGCGGGAGGAACCGGGGAGCTGTTTTTT.

The rearrangement uses TRBV10-2 and TRBJ1-2, with 8 bases identical to TRBD1. V shed 4 bases, J shed 3 bases, and the junction held 4 bases outside the gene matches. Germline-derived CDR1 and CDR2 are WSHSY and SAAADI. The CDR3 is 14 amino acids. This CDR3 reads CASSGDRTYYGYTF. The CDR3 coding sequence is TGCGCCAGCAGTGGGGACAGGACCTACTATGGCTACACCTTC.

V gene TRBV4-1 combines with J gene TRBJ2-5, with 7 positions matching TRBD2. The V gene's germline CDR1 is MGHRA and CDR2 YSYEKL. The ends lost 1 base at V and 9 bases at J; junction bases unmatched: 11. The CDR3 loop spans 15 amino acids. Here the CDR3 reads CASSQGLAGALAQYF. The CDR3 nucleotides read TGCGCCAGCAGCCAAGGTTTAGCGGGTGCTCTGGCCCAGTACTTC.

The rearrangement uses TRBV7-2 and TRBJ2-2, with 8 bases identical to TRBD1. Trimming cost V 5 bases and J 5 bases; bases outside gene matches: 7. This CDR3 has 15 amino acids. The V gene's germline CDR1 is SGHTA and CDR2 FQGNSA. The CDR3 is CASSARQGRTGELFF. The CDR3 coding sequence is TGTGCCAGCAGCGCCAGACAGGGGAGAACCGGGGAGCTGTTTTTT.

This clone was counted a few times. This sequence joins TRBV27 and TRBJ1-1; 8 nucleotides line up with TRBD1. CDR1 and CDR2 (germline): MNHEY, SMNVEV (reference sequence). The V gene end was trimmed by 1 base and the J gene end by 0 bases; junction bases not matched to a gene: 13. This CDR3 comprises 19 residues. CDR3 nucleotides: TGTGCCAGCAGTTTATGGGGCAGGGGGCTTAAAATTATGAACACTGAAGCTTTCTTT. Encoded protein: CASSLWGRGLKIMNTEAFF.

CDR3 bases: TGTGCCAGCAGCCGTAATCGGGACATTCCATCGCCCCTCCACTTT. Its translation is CASSRNRDIPSPLHF. V usage is TRBV14 and J usage is TRBJ1-6; D possibly corresponds to TRBD1 (6 bases). The CDR3 length is 15 residues. Between the trimmed V and J ends, which lost 4 bases and 13 bases, there was a span of 20 bases. Germline CDR1 SGHDN, CDR2 FVKESK.

The chain links TRBV4-3 to TRBJ2-7, with 10 bases aligning to TRBD1. The V gene's germline CDR1 is LGHNA and CDR2 YSLEER. The CDR3 totals 15 residues. Trimming cost V 4 bases and J 7 bases; bases outside gene matches: 10. The CDR3: CASSLHDRGREEQYF. CDR3 coding DNA: TGCGCCAGCAGCCTACATGACAGGGGGCGAGAGGAGCAGTACTTC.

The chain carries TRBV7-9 and TRBJ1-1, with 9 bases identical to TRBD1. V was clipped by 6 bases and J by 6 bases; unmatched bases: 11. Germline CDR1 SEHNR, CDR2 FQNEAQ (reference sequence). The CDR3 totals 15 residues. The CDR3 DNA sequence: TGTGCCAGCAGTCTAGCCCGGACAGGGGACTCTGAAGCTTTCTTT. It codes for CASSLARTGDSEAFF.